This T cell receptor (beta chain) was profiled in a study of blood T cell repertoires in COVID-19. Study context: COVID-19 samples from acute and convalescent phases originated in the United States, Italy and Spain.

Method: immunoSEQ multiplex PCR; TCRdb's copy keeps in-frame clones and lacks some. The table records about 36,000 clones, around 80% of them present only once. The CDR3 spans 12 residues. Germline V gene sequence: CDR1 LGHDT, CDR2 YNNKEL (reference sequence). V was pared by 2 bases and J by 11 bases, with 9 bases between. The receptor comes from a man between 70 and 80 years old with acute or convalescent COVID-19. Sequenced material: peripheral blood. The rearrangement uses TRBV3-1 (or the pseudogene TRBV3-2) and TRBJ1-4, with D maybe TRBD1 (6 bases). The CDR3, as DNA: TGTGCCAGCAGCCAAAACAGGGAGAAACTGTTTTTT. As protein: CASSQNREKLFF.